This TCR beta chain was identified during a study of T-cell reconstitution after alpha-beta-depleted transplantation in children. At least ten counts were recorded for this clonotype. During its preparation, the TCRbeta library received unique molecular identifiers. TCRdb reprocessed the PCR reads via MiXCR and lists one record per CDR3 protein. The sample holds approximately 250,000 distinct CDR3 sequences, 9.7% seen once. Trimming at V came to 5 bases and at J to 0 bases, leaving 12 bases not matched to a gene. The CDR3 totals 18 residues. The sample consisted of PBMCs from the stem cell graft donor, taken from the stem cell graft. The sequence came from a human donor who donated a stem cell graft to a child with SCID. This chain connects TRBV12-3 or TRBV12-4 to TRBJ2-3, with 9 bases fitting TRBD2. DNA for the CDR3: TGTGCCAGCAGTGGCCCCCACAGCGGGGGGACTAGCACAGATACGCAGTATTTT. Translating gives CASSGPHSGGTSTDTQYF.